This record looks at one T cell receptor (beta chain) sequence and its context. The treatment here: oral pan-JAK inhibitor, 5-10 mg twice daily. The data are from a study of CD8+ T cells in alopecia areata. Trimming cost V 6 bases and J 6 bases; bases outside gene matches: 5. CDR1 is SGHRS and CDR2 is YFSETQ in the germline V gene. This CDR3 has 14 amino acids. It was cDNA, reverse transcribed from extracted RNA, that served as the sequencing template. TCRdb keeps only in-frame clones here, not all; method: immunoSEQ multiplex PCR. Found here are 150,000 to 200,000 clones, 60% of them singletons; the top ten hold just over 1%.

The TCR sequence derives from a human donor with alopecia areata. V and J are TRBV5-1 and TRBJ1-4; 10 positions agree with TRBD1. This material consisted of CD4+ T cells sorted from blood, taken at week 24, from a patient treated with tofacitinib. Written as DNA, the CDR3 is TGCGCCAGCACCAGAGGACAGGGGGATGAAAAACTGTTTTTT. It codes for CASTRGQGDEKLFF.